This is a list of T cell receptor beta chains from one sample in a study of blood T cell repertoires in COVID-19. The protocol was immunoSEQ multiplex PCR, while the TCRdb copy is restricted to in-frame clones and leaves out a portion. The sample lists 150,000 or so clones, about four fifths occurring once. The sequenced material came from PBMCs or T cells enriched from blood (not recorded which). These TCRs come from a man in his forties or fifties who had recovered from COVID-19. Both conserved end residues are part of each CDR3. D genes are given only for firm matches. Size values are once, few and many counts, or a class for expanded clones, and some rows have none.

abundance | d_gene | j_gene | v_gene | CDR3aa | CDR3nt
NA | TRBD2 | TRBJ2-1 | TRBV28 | CASSLIGISGRLGHEQFF | TGTGCCAGCAGTTTAATTGGAATTAGCGGGAGATTAGGTCATGAGCAGTTCTTC
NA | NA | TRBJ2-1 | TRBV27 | CASTGQGRYNEQFF | TGTGCCAGCACGGGTCAGGGCCGTTACAATGAGCAGTTCTTC
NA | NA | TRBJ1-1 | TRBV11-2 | CASSYTGFLGTEAFF | TGTGCCAGCAGCTACACAGGGTTCTTAGGCACTGAAGCTTTCTTT
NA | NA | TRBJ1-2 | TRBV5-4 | CASSLDGRNYGYTF | TGTGCCAGCAGCTTGGATGGCAGGAACTATGGCTACACCTTC
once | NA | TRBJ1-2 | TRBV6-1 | CASSEDGVFQTRAANYGYTF | TGTGCCAGCAGTGAAGACGGGGTCTTCCAAACCCGTGCGGCTAACTATGGCTACACCTTC
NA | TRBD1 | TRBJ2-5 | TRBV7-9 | CASTSTTGTQETQYF | TGTGCCAGCACCAGTACGACAGGGACCCAAGAGACCCAGTACTTC
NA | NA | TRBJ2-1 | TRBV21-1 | CASSKRPGGVYNEQFF | TGTGCCAGCAGCAAACGTCCGGGGGGGGTCTACAATGAGCAGTTCTTC
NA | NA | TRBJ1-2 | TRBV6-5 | CASNMQGYGYTF | TGTGCCAGCAATATGCAGGGCTATGGCTACACCTTC
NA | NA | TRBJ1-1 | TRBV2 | CASQTGMGTEAFF | TGTGCCAGTCAAACAGGGATGGGGACTGAAGCTTTCTTT
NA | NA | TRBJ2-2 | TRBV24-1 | CATSSTGELFF | TGTGCCACCAGCTCCACCGGGGAGCTGTTTTTT
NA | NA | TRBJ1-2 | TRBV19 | CASSIYPIFYSYGYTF | TGTGCCAGTAGTATTTATCCGATTTTTTATAGCTATGGCTACACCTTC
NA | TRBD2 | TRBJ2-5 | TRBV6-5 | CASSYGGGGWRETQYF | TGTGCCAGCAGTTACGGGGGGGGTGGCTGGAGGGAGACCCAGTACTTC
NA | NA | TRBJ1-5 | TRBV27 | CASSLSLFRGAKEPQHF | TGTGCCAGCAGTTTATCGTTATTCCGGGGAGCCAAGGAGCCCCAGCATTTT
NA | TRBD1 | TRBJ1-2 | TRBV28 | CASSGTGVAYGYTF | TGTGCCAGTAGCGGGACAGGGGTAGCCTATGGCTACACCTTC
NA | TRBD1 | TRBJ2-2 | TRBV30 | CAWSGDSITGELFF | TGTGCCTGGAGTGGGGACAGTATTACCGGGGAGCTGTTTTTT
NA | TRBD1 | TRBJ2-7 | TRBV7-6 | CASSLGGAGGYEQYF | TGTGCCAGCAGCTTAGGAGGGGCAGGGGGCTACGAGCAGTACTTC
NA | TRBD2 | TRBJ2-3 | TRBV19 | CASSRAGGRSDTQYF | TGTGCCAGTAGTCGAGCGGGGGGGCGCTCAGATACGCAGTATTTT
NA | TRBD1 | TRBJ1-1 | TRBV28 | CASSLVGQFLEAFF | TGTGCCAGCAGTCTAGTGGGACAGTTTCTTGAAGCTTTCTTT
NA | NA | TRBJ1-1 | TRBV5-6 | CASSLVVNTEAFF | TGTGCCAGCAGCTTGGTAGTTAACACTGAAGCTTTCTTT
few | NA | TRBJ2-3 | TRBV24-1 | CATSRRGAGDTQYF | TGTGCCACCAGTCGAAGGGGAGCGGGAGATACGCAGTATTTT
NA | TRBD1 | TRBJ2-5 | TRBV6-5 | CASAQGQSAETQYF | TGTGCCAGCGCCCAGGGACAGTCTGCAGAGACCCAGTACTTC
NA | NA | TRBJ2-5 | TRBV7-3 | CASSSTDSLKTQYF | TGTGCCAGCAGCTCAACGGACAGTTTGAAGACCCAGTACTTC
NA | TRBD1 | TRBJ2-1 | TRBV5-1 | CASSPGQSYNEQFF | TGCGCCAGCAGCCCGGGACAGTCCTACAATGAGCAGTTCTTC
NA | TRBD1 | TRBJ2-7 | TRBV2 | CASGSGTGSVEQYF | TGTGCCAGCGGATCCGGGACAGGGTCCGTCGAGCAGTACTTC
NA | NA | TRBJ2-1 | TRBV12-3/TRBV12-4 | CASSGQGEQFF | TGTGCCAGCAGTGGGCAGGGGGAGCAGTTCTTC
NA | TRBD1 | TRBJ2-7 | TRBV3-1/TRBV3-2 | CASSRGQGDYEQYF | TGTGCCAGCAGCCGGGGTCAGGGGGACTACGAGCAGTACTTC
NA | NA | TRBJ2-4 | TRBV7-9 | CASSSEGLAKNIQYF | TGTGCCAGCAGCTCCGAGGGACTAGCCAAAAACATTCAGTACTTC
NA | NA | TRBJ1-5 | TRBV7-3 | CASSLDRLSNQPQHF | TGTGCCAGCAGCTTAGACCGACTTAGCAATCAGCCCCAGCATTTT
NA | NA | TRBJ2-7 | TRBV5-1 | CASSSRPHEQYF | TGCGCCAGCAGCTCCCGTCCCCACGAGCAGTACTTC
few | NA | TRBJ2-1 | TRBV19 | CASSPGQISHEQFF | TGTGCCAGTAGCCCGGGACAAATCTCCCATGAGCAGTTCTTC
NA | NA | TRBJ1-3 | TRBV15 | CATSRDTVGNTIYF | TGTGCCACCAGCAGAGATACAGTTGGAAACACCATATATTTT
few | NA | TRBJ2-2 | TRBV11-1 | CASSLYKNTGELFF | TGTGCCAGCAGCCTGTACAAGAACACCGGGGAGCTGTTTTTT
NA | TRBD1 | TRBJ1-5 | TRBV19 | CASSITGTGINQPQHF | TGTGCCAGTAGTATTACCGGGACAGGGATCAATCAGCCCCAGCATTTT
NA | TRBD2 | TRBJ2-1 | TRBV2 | CASRLAGGLVDEQFF | TGTGCCAGCAGGTTAGCGGGGGGGCTCGTCGATGAGCAGTTCTTC
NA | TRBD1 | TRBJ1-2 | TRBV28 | CASGQDMYGYTF | TGTGCCAGCGGACAGGACATGTATGGCTACACCTTC
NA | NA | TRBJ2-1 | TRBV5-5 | CASSLASVNEQFF | TGTGCCAGCAGCTTGGCCTCGGTGAATGAGCAGTTCTTC
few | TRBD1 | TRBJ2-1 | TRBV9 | CASSVAGQDEQFF | TGTGCCAGCAGCGTAGCGGGACAGGATGAGCAGTTCTTC
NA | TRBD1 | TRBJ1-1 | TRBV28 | CASSLSGTGGPAFF | TGTGCCAGCAGTTTATCTGGGACAGGGGGCCCAGCTTTCTTT
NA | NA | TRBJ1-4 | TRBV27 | CASSPARGYATNEKLFF | TGTGCCAGCAGTCCCGCAAGGGGATATGCAACTAATGAAAAACTGTTTTTT
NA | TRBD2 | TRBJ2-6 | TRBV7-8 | CASSLFSSRGGGGVLTF | TGTGCCAGCAGCTTATTTTCCTCTCGCGGGGGAGGTGGGGTCCTGACTTTC
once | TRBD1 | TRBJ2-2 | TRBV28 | CATVGDRVVGELFF | TGTGCCACCGTGGGGGACAGGGTGGTCGGGGAGCTGTTTTTT
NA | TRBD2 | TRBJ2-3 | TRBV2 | CASSVASGAGDTQYF | TGTGCCAGCAGTGTAGCTAGCGGGGCGGGAGATACGCAGTATTTT